Sequencing of this TCR beta chain was carried out in a study of identifying expanded T cells in peripheral blood. Repertoires were generated with immunoSEQ multiplex PCR, while TCRdb's copy carries only in-frame clones and drops some. The sample records about 110,000 clones, around 89% being singletons. Per the germline V gene, CDR1 is SGHDT and CDR2 is YYEEEE. The V gene end was trimmed by 4 bases and the J gene end by 0 bases; junction bases not matched to a gene: 6. This CDR3 spans 15 amino acids. This chain uses TRBV5-6 with TRBJ2-7, with 8 bases lining up with TRBD1. The TCR comes from a person aged 18 to 70 in good health. Sequenced material: blood. In DNA, the CDR3 is TGTGCCAGCAGCCTCGGGACAGGTCCCTCCTACGAGCAGTACTTC. As protein: CASSLGTGPSYEQYF.